These 6 T cell receptor beta chains were all obtained from the same sample, sequenced in a study of cytomegalovirus exposure and HLA in healthy donors. PCR primers comprised 60 Vbeta and 13 Jbeta primers. The method was immunoSEQ multiplex PCR; TCRdb's version includes in-frame clones alone and lacks a portion of them. The sample lists some 84,000 clones, around four fifths occurring once. Material: PBMCs. The receptors originated from a boy between 5 and 17 years old in good health and CMV-seronegative.

The chain carries TRBV7-3 and TRBJ2-1; TRBD2 aligns across 10 bases. The J segment lost 12 bases and the V segment lost 5 bases, leaving 10 bases of the junction unmatched. Germline CDR1 and CDR2: SGHTA and FQGTGA. The CDR3 is made up of 14 amino acids. CDR3 nucleotide sequence: TGTGCCAGCAGCCCTGGGACTAGCGCTTTTCGGCAGTTCTTC. This encodes CASSPGTSAFRQFF.

This clone was counted a few times. This chain connects TRBV11-2 to TRBJ1-1; no definite D call. CDR3 length equals 14 residues. V was cut by 5 bases and J by 4 bases, with 14 bases left in between. CDR1 and CDR2 from the germline V gene are SGHAT and FQNNGV. The CDR3 here is CASSLSVKGTEAFF. DNA for the CDR3: TGTGCCAGCAGCCTTAGCGTCAAGGGCACTGAAGCTTTCTTT.

This chain uses TRBV20-1 with TRBJ2-7; TRBD1 matches at 8 bases. V lost 5 bases and J lost 8; bases outside the gene matches: 5. Germline lookup yields CDR1 DFQATT and CDR2 SNEGSKA (reference sequence). This CDR3 is built from 11 residues. The CDR3 is CSAQGAVQQYF. In nucleotides, the CDR3 is TGCAGTGCTCAGGGGGCAGTCCAGCAGTACTTC.

V gene TRBV6-5 combines with J gene TRBJ2-7; D is undetermined. The CDR3 is made up of 14 amino acids. Trimming pared 5 bases from V and 5 bases from J, leaving 16 bases between. The germline V gene has CDR1 MNHEY and CDR2 SVGAGI. The CDR3 is CASSRRRESHEQYF. In nucleotides, the CDR3 is TGTGCCAGCAGTCGCCGTCGTGAAAGCCACGAGCAGTACTTC.

The rearrangement uses TRBV28 and TRBJ1-1; 7 nucleotides match TRBD1. The CDR3 sequence is 13 residues long. V lost 7 bases, J lost 2 bases, and 4 bases stayed unmatched. CDR1 and CDR2 (germline): MDHEN, SYDVKM. In nucleotides, the CDR3 is TGTGCCAGCACCAGGGACAGCAACACTGAAGCTTTCTTT. Protein product: CASTRDSNTEAFF. Full variable domain (outside the CDR3, taken from reference TRBV28 and TRBJ1-1): DVKVTQSSRYLVKRTGEKVFLECVQDMDHENMFWYRQDPGLGLRLIYFSYDVKMKEKGDIPEGYSVSREKKERFSLILESASTNQTSMYLCASTRDSNTEAFFGQGTRLTVV.

Details on this clone: Other nucleotide sequences from this sample produce the same CDR3. The CDR3 protein is CASSIGGEKLFF. The CDR3 coding sequence is TGTGCCAGTAGTATCGGGGGTGAAAAACTGTTTTTT. The rearrangement links TRBV19 to TRBJ1-4; possible D gene TRBD1, 5 bases. The germline gives CDR1 LNHDA, CDR2 SQIVND (reference sequence). The V end lost 3 bases, the J end lost 7 bases, and 6 bases lay between the germline ends. There are 12 residues in the CDR3. Together with reference TRBV19 and TRBJ1-4, the CDR3 gives the full variable domain: DGGITQSPKYLFRKEGQNVTLSCEQNLNHDAMYWYRQDPGQGLRLIYYSQIVNDFQKGDIAEGYSVSREKKESFPLTVTSAQKNPTAFYLCASSIGGEKLFFGSGTQLSVL.